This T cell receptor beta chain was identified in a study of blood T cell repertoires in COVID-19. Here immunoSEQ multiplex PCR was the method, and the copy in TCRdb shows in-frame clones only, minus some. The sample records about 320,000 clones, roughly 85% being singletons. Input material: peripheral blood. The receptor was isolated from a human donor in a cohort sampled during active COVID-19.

CDR3 nucleotides: TGTGCCAGCCGTCTGGGTGTTGGGGGGGCCGAGCAGTACTTC. This encodes CASRLGVGGAEQYF. This chain uses TRBV2 with TRBJ2-7, with D possibly being TRBD2 (7 bases). The germline V gene has CDR1 SNHLY and CDR2 FYNNEI. This CDR3 has 14 amino acids. V lost 8 bases, J lost 6 bases, and 20 bases lay in between. The full variable domain, with the rest looked up from reference TRBV2 and TRBJ2-7, is EPEVTQTPSHQVTQMGQEVILRCVPISNHLYFYWYRQILGQKVEFLVSFYNNEISEKSEIFDDQFSVERPDGSNFTLKIRSTKLEDSAMYFCASRLGVGGAEQYFGPGTRLTVT.